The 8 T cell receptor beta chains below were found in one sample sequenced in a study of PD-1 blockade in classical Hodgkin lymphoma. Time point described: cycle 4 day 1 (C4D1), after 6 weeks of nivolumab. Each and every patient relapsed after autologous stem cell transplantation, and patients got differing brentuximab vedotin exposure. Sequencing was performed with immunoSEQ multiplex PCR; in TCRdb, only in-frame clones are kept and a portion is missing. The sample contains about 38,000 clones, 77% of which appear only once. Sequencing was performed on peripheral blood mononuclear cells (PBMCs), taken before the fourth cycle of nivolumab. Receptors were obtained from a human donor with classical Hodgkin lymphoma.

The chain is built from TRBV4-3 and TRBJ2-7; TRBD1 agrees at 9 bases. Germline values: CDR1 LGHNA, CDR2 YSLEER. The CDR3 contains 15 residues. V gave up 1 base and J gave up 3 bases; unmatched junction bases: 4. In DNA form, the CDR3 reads TGCGCCAGCAGCCAAGGTCTGGGACAGGGCTACGAGCAGTACTTC. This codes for CASSQGLGQGYEQYF.

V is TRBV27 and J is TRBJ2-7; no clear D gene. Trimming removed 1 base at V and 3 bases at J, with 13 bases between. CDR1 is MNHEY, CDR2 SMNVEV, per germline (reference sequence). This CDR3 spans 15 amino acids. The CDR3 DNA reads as TGTGCCAGCAGTTTATGGGCAGAAAGGGTCTACGAGCAGTACTTC. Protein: CASSLWAERVYEQYF.

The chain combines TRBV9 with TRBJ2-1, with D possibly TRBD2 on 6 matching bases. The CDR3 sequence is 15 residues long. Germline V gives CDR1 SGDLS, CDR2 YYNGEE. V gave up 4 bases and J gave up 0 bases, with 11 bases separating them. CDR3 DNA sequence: TGTGCCAGCAGCTACCGACTAGGCTCCTACAATGAGCAGTTCTTC. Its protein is CASSYRLGSYNEQFF.

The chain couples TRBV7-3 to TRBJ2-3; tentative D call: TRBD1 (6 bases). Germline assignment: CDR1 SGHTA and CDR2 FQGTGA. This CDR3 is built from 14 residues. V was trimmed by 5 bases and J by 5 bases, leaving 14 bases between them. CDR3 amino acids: CASSTTGFEDTQYF. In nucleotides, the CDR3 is TGTGCCAGCAGCACCACAGGGTTTGAAGATACGCAGTATTTT.

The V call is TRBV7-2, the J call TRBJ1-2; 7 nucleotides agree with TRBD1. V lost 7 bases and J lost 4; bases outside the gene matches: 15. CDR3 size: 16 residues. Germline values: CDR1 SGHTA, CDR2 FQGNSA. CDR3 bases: TGTGCCAGCACAATACAGGGGTTGGGACTAGGCTATGGCTACACCTTC. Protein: CASTIQGLGLGYGYTF.

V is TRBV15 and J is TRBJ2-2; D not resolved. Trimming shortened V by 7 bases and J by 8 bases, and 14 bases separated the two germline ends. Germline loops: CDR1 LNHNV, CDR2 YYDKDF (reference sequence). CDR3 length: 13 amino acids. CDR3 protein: CATKARRSGELFF. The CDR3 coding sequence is TGTGCCACCAAAGCAAGGCGTTCGGGGGAGCTGTTTTTT.

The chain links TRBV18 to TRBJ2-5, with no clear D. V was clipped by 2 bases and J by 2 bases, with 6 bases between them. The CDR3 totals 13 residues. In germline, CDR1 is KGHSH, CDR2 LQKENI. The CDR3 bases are TGTGCCAGCTCACCATCTAGACAAGAGACCCAGTACTTC. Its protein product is CASSPSRQETQYF.

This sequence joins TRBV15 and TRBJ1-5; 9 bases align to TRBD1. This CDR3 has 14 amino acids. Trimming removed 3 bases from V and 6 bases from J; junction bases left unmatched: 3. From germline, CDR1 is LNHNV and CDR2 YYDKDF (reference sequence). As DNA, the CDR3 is TGTGCCACCAGCAGTGGACAGGGGAGTCAGCCCCAGCATTTT. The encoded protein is CATSSGQGSQPQHF.